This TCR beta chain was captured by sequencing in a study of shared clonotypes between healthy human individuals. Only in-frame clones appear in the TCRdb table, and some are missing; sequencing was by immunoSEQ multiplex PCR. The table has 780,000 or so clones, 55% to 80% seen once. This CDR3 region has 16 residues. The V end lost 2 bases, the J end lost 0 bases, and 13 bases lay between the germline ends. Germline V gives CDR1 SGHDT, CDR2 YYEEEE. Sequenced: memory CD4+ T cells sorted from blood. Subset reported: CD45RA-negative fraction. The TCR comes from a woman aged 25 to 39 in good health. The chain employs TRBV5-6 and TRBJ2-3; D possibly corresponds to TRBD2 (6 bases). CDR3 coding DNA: TGTGCCAGCAGCTTCATAGCGGTTACTAGCACAGATACGCAGTATTTT. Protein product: CASSFIAVTSTDTQYF.